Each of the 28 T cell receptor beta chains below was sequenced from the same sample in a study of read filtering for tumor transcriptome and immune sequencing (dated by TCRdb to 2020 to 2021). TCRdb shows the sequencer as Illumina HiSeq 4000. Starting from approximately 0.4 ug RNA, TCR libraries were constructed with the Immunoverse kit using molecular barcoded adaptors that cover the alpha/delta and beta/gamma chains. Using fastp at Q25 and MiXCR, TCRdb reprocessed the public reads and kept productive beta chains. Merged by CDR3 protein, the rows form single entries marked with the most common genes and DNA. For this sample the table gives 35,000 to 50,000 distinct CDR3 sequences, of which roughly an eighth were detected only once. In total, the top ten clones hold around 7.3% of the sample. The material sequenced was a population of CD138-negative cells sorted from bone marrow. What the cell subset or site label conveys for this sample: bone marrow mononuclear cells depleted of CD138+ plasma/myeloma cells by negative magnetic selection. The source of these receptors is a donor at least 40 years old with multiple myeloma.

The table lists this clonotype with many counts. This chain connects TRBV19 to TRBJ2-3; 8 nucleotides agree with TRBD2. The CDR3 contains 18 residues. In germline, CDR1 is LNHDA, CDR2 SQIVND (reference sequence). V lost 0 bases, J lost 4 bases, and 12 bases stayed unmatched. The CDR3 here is CASSIDPWTSKRADTQYF. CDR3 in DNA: TGTGCCAGTAGTATAGACCCTTGGACTAGCAAACGGGCAGATACGCAGTATTTT.

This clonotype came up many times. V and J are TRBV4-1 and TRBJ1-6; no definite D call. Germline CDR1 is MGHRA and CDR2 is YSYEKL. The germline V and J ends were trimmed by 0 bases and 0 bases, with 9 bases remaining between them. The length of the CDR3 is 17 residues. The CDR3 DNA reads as TGCGCCAGCAGCCAAGATGACCCTGGCTCCTATAATTCACCCCTCCACTTT. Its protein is CASSQDDPGSYNSPLHF.

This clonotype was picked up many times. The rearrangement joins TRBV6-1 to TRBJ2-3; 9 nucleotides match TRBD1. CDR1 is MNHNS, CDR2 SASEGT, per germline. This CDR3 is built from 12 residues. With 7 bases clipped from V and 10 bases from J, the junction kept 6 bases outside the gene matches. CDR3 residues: CASNRGRTPQYF. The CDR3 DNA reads TGTGCCAGCAACAGGGGGCGCACACCGCAGTATTTT.

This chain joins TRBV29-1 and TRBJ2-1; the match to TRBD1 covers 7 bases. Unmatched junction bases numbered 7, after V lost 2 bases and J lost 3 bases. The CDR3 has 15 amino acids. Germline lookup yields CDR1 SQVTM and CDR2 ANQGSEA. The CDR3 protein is CSVEIWDSHYNEQFF. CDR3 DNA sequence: TGCAGCGTTGAAATTTGGGACAGCCACTACAATGAGCAGTTCTTC.

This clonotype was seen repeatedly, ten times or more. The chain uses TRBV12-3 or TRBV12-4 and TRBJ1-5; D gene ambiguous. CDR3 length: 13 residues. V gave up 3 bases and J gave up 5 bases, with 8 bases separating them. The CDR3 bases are TGTGCCAGCAGTTTCTCCCAAGATCAGCCCCAGCATTTT. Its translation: CASSFSQDQPQHF.

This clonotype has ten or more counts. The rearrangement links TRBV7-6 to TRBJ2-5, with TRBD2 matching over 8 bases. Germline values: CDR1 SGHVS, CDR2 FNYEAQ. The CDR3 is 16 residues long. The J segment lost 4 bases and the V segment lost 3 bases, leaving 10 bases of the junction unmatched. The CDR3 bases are TGTGCCAGCAGCTTTGGGGCGGGGGGCGGTGGAGAGACCCAGTACTTC. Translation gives CASSFGAGGGGETQYF.

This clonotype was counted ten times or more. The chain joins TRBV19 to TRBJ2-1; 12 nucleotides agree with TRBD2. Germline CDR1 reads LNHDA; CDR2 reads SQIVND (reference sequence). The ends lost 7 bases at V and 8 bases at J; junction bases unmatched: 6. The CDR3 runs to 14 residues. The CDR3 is CASTMTSGSYEQFF. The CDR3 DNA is TGTGCCAGTACGATGACTAGCGGGAGCTATGAGCAGTTCTTC. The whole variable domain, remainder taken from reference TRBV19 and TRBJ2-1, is DGGITQSPKYLFRKEGQNVTLSCEQNLNHDAMYWYRQDPGQGLRLIYYSQIVNDFQKGDIAEGYSVSREKKESFPLTVTSAQKNPTAFYLCASTMTSGSYEQFFGPGTRLTVL.

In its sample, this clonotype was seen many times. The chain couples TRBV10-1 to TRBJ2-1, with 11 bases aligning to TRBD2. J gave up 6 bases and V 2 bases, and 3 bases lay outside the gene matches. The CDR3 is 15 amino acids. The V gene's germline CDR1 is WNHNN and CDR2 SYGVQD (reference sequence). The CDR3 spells CASSERTSGLNEQFF. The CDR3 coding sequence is TGCGCCAGCAGTGAGAGGACTAGCGGGCTCAATGAGCAGTTCTTC.

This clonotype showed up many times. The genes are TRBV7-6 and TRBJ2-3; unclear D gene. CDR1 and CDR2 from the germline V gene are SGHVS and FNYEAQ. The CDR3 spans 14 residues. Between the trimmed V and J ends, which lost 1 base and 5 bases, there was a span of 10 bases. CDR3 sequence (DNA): TGTGCCAGCAGCTTAGGGTCAGGTCAAGATACGCAGTATTTT. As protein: CASSLGSGQDTQYF.

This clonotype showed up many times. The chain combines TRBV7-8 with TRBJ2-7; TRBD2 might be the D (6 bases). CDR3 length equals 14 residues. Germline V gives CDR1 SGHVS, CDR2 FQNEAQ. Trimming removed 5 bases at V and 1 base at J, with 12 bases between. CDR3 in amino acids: CASSHGRGSYEQYF. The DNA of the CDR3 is TGTGCCAGCAGCCATGGACGGGGGTCCTACGAGCAGTACTTC.

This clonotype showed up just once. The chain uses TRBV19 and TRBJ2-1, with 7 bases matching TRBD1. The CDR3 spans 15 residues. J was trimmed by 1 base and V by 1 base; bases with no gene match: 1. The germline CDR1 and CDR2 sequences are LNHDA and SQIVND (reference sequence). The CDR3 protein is CASSIGQGSYNEQFF. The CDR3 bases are TGTGCCAGTAGTATAGGACAGGGTTCCTACAATGAGCAGTTCTTC.

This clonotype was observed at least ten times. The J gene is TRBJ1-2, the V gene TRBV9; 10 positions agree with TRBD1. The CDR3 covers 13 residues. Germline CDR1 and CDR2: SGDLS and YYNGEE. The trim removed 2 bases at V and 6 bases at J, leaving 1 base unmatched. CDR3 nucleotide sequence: TGTGCCAGCAGCGTTGGGACAGGGGATGGCTACACCTTC. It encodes CASSVGTGDGYTF.

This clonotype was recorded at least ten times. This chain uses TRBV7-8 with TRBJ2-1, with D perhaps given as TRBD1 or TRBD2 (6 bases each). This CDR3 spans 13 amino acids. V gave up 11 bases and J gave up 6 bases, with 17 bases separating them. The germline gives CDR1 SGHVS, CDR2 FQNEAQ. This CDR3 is CAAARGPVNEQFF. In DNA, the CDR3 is TGTGCCGCGGCCCGGGGGCCGGTCAATGAGCAGTTCTTC.

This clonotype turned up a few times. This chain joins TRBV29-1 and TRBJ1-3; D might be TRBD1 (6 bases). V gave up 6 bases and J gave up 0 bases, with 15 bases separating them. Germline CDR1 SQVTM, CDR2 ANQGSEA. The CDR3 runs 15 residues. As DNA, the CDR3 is TGCAGCGTGGGCGATGGGGGCCACTCTGGAAACACCATATATTTT. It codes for CSVGDGGHSGNTIYF.

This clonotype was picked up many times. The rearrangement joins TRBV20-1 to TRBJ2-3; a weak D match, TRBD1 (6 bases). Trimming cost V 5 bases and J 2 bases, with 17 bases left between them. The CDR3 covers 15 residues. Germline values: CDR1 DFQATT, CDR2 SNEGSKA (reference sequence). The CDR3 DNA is TGCAGTGCTCCTCTACGCCAGGGGACCACAGATACGCAGTATTTT. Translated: CSAPLRQGTTDTQYF.

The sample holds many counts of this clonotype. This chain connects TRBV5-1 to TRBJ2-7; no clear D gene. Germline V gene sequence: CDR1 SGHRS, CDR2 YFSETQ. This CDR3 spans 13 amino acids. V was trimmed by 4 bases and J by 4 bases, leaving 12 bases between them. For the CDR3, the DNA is TGCGCCAGCAGCCGCCCGACCGGGTACGAGCAGTACTTC. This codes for CASSRPTGYEQYF.

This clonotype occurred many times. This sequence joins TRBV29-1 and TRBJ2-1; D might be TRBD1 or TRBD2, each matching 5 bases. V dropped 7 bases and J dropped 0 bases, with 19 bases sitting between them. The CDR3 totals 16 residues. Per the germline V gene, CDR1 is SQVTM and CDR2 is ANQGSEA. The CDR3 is CSAIDRDHYSYNEQFF. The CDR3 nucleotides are TGCAGCGCCATCGACCGGGACCACTACTCCTACAATGAGCAGTTCTTC.

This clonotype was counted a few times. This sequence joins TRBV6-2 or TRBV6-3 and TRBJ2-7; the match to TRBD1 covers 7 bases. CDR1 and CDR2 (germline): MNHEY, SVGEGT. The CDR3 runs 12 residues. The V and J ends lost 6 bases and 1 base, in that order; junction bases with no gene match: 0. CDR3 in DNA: TGTGCCAGCAGGGGACAGTCCTACGAGCAGTACTTC. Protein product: CASRGQSYEQYF.

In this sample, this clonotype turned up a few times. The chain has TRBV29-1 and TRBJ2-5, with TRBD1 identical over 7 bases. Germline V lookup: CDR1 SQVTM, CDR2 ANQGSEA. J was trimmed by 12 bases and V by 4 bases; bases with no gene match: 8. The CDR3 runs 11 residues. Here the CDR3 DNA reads TGCAGCGTTGCTCAACAGGGGACGAAGTACTTC. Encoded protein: CSVAQQGTKYF.

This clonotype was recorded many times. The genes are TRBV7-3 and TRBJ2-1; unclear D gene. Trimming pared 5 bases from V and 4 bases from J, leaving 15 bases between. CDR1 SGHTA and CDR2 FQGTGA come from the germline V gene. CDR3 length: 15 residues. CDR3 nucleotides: TGTGCCAGCAGCCGCTCCCCTGGCTATTACAATGAGCAGTTCTTC. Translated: CASSRSPGYYNEQFF. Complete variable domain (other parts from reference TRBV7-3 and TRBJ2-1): GAGVSQTPSNKVTEKGKYVELRCDPISGHTALYWYRQSLGQGPEFLIYFQGTGAADDSGLPNDRFFAVRPEGSVSTLKIQRTERGDSAVYLCASSRSPGYYNEQFFGPGTRLTVL.

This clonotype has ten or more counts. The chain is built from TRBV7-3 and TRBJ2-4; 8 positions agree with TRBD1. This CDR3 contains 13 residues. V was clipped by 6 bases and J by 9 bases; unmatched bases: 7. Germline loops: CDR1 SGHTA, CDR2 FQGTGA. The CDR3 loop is CASSSGGQGIQYF. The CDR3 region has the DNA TGTGCCAGCAGTTCAGGGGGCCAGGGCATTCAGTACTTC.

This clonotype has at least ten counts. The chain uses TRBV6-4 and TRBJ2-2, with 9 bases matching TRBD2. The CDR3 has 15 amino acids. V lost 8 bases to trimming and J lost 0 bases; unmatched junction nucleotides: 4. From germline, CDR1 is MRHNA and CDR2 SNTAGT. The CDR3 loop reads CASGLAGANTGELFF. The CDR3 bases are TGTGCCAGCGGATTAGCGGGGGCGAACACCGGGGAGCTGTTTTTT.

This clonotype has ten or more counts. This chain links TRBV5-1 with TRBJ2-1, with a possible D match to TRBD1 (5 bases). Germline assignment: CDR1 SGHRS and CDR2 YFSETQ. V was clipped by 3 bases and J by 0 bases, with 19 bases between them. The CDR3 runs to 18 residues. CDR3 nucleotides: TGCGCCAGCAGCTCCAAATTCCACAGGCTCAGCTCCTACAATGAGCAGTTCTTC. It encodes CASSSKFHRLSSYNEQFF.

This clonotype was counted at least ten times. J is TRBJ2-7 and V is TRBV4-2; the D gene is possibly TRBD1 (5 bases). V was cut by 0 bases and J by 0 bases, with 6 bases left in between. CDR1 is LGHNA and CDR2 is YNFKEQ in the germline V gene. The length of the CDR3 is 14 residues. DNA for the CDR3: TGTGCCAGCAGCCAAGATAGGGGCTCCTACGAGCAGTACTTC. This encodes CASSQDRGSYEQYF.

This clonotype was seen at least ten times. CDR3 residues: CASSVRGIGNQPQHF. In DNA form, the CDR3 reads TGTGCCAGCTCAGTTCGGGGGATCGGCAATCAGCCCCAGCATTTT. This chain uses TRBV12-3 or TRBV12-4 with TRBJ1-5; possibly TRBD1 for D (5 bases). V gave up 8 bases and J gave up 2 bases, with 16 bases separating them. The CDR3 consists of 15 residues.

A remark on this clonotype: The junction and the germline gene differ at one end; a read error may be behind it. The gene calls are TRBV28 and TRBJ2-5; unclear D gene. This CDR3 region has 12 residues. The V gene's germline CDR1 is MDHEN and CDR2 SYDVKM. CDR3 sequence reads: CASSSKIGTQYF. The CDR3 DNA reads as TGCGCCAGCAGTTCGAAGATAGGGACCCAGTACTTC.

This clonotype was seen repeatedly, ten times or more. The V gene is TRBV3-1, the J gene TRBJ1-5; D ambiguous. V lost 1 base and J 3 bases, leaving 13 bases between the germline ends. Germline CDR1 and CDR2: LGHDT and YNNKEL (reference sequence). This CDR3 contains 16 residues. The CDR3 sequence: CASSQGPRQINQPQHF. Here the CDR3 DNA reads TGTGCCAGCAGCCAAGGCCCGAGGCAAATCAATCAGCCCCAGCATTTT.

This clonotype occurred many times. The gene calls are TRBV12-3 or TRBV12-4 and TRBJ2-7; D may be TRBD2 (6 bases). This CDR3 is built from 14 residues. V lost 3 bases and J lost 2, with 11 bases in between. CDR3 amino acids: CASSLTRGAYEQYF. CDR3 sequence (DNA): TGTGCCAGCAGTTTGACTAGAGGCGCCTACGAGCAGTACTTC.